This record looks at one T cell receptor beta chain sequence and its context. The antigen this receptor binds is unknown. No qualities accompany the bases; no much larger clone lies one base away. This sample stems from a study of Ad26.COV2.S vaccination and SARS-CoV-2 variants (TCRdb year 2021). Broadly, across the study: Vaccine-arm donors came from COV1001, a multicentre, randomized, double-blind, placebo-controlled phase I-IIa trial of Ad26.COV2.S in healthy adults. Ad26.COV2.S was administered intramuscularly at 5 x 10^10 or 1 x 10^11 viral particles, either as a single shot or as two shots given 56 days apart. TCRbeta repertoire sequencing was used to assess the specificity and breadth of SARS-CoV-2-reactive T cell receptors after Ad26.COV2.S vaccination. The TCR-sequenced set comprised about 30 samples: some 20 Ad26.COV2.S vaccine recipients, 5 placebo recipients and 8 SARS-CoV-2 convalescent individuals. Participants in the trial were split at random into five groups of five each, receiving low-dose or high-dose Ad26.COV2.S once or twice, or else placebo on both occasions. Investigators did not know the trial group allocation while performing experiments and assessing outcomes.

V ends up 4 bases short and J 1 base short, with an unmatched junction base count of 10. The cysteine opens and the phenylalanine closes a CDR3 of 17 amino acids. Only the CDR3 part of the read is kept: 51 bases, read in frame from the first base. Taken from the germline V gene, the CDR1 and CDR2 loops are MGHRA and YSYEKL. General study outcomes and caveats: Ad26.COV2.S recipients had higher spike-specific TCR breadth than placebo recipients (P = 0.0014). Non-spike TCR breadth was comparable between vaccine and placebo recipients, consistent with the vaccine containing only spike. According to the authors, total T cell responses may have been underestimated by the TCR breadth and depth analyses. After vaccination, substantial breadth of spike-specific CD8+ and CD4+ T cell responses was reported. Comparing responses between vaccine doses or regimens was not something the study was powered to do.

The immunoSEQ Assay was the method used to sequence TCRbeta CDR3 regions. After extraction, genomic DNA underwent amplification by bias-controlled multiplex PCR, followed by high-throughput sequencing. The authors processed their data as follows. To quantify the absolute abundance of each unique TCRbeta CDR3 region, sequences were collapsed and filtered. Usable DNA was measured by amplifying reference genes present in all nucleated cells, and TCRbeta template counts were normalized to that usable DNA to estimate T cell fraction. Repertoire TCRs were annotated as SARS-CoV-2-specific by exact matching of V gene, CDR3 amino acid sequence and J gene to a known reactive TCR set. The reference SARS-CoV-2 TCR set was derived from MIRA and filtered for enrichment in COVID-19-positive ImmuneCODE repertoires, a step that removed public or cross-reactive TCRs. Using the MIRA antigens, annotated TCRs were further analysed by specific ORF or by position within an ORF. Breadth was defined as the number of annotated unique rearrangements divided by the total number of unique productive rearrangements, and depth was defined as the summed frequency of the annotated unique rearrangements. Group comparisons of TCR breadth used two-sided Wilcoxon rank-sum tests. TCRdb obtained this table from immuneACCESS and retained in-frame rearrangements with V and J assigned. These tables miss some clones; where compared with another copy, unresolved V genes account for less than half of the shortfall, and the remainder is unexplained. Clone size and the V and J calls come from that table; the DNA yielded D and trimming. This sample is represented by about 350,000 clones; approximately 86% of them were singletons. The top ten clones comprise roughly 10% of the sample.

The meaning of the sample's treatment or condition label: 15 to 20 received Ad26.COV2.S at low or high dose, single or two shots; several received placebo; per-sample allocation not given. Repertoires of vaccine and placebo recipients were sequenced from samples collected on day 63 after the first injection. Cohort 1b enrolled about two dozen adults aged 18-55 years at a single site in Boston, USA, between 29 July and 7 August 2020. Ad26.COV2.S was a replication-incompetent adenovirus type 26 vector expressing a prefusion-stabilized SARS-CoV-2 spike protein from the original Wuhan strain. The sequence derives from a person between 18 and 65 years old who received the Ad26.COV2.S COVID-19 vaccine or a placebo. The sample in question was peripheral blood, obtained in a trial of Ad26.COV2.S vaccine versus placebo. The chain links TRBV4-1 with TRBJ2-4; 7 bases in the junction line up with TRBD1. This receptor carries the CDR3 CASSPQYEGAAKNIQYF. The bases are TGCGCCAGCAGCCCCCAATATGAGGGGGCCGCCAAAAACATTCAGTACTTC.